The following is a T cell receptor (beta chain) sequence with its context. This entry comes from a study of shared clonotypes between healthy human individuals. Sequencing was performed with immunoSEQ multiplex PCR; in TCRdb, only in-frame clones are kept and a portion is missing. The repertoire holds under 2.5 million clones, with 85% to 95% as singletons. The V end lost 0 bases, the J end lost 2 bases, and 10 bases lay between the germline ends. Germline V gene lookup returns CDR1 SEHNR and CDR2 FQNEAQ (reference sequence). This CDR3 comprises 15 residues. The chain combines TRBV7-9 with TRBJ2-5; D is tentatively TRBD1 or TRBD2 (5 bases each). This TCR was sampled from a man between 18 and 35 years old in good health. Some clones in this sample may be carry-over from other donors' samples. Sequenced: naive CD4+ T cells from PBMCs. Subset of the sample: CD45RA+ positively selected. The CDR3 region has the DNA TGTGCCAGCAGCTTAGCCCTAGAGGGGCAAGAGACCCAGTACTTC. This codes for CASSLALEGQETQYF.